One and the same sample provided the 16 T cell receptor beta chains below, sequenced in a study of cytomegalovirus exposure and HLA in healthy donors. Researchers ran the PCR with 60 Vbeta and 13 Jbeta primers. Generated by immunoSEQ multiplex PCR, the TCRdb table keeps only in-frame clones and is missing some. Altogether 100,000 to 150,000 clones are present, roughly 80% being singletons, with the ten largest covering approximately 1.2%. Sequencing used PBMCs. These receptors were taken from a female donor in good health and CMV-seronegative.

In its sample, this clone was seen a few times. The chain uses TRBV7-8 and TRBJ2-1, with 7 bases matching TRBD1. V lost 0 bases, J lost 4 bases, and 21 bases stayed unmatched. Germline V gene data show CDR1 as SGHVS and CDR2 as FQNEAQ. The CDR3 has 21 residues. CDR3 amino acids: CASSLARLSGTLWGQYNEQFF. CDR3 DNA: TGTGCCAGCAGCTTAGCGCGCCTTTCTGGGACATTGTGGGGACAGTACAATGAGCAGTTCTTC.

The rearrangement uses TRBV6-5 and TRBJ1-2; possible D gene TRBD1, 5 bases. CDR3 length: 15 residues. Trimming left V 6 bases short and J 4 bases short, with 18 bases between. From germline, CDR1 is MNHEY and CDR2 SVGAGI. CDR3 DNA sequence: TGTGCCAGCAGCAGATCGGGGGGAAGCCGCTATGGCTACACCTTC. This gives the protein CASSRSGGSRYGYTF.

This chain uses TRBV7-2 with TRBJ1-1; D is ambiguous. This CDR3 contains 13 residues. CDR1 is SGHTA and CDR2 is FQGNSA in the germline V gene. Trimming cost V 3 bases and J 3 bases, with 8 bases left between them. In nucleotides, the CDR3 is TGTGCCAGCAGCTTCTCCCGAGACACTGAAGCTTTCTTT. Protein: CASSFSRDTEAFF.

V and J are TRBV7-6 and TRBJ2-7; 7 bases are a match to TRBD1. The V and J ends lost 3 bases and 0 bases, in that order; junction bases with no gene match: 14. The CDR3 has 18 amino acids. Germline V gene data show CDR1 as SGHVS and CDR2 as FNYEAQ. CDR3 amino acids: CASSFRTRGPRDSYEQYF. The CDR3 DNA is TGTGCCAGCAGCTTTCGAACAAGGGGGCCACGGGACTCCTACGAGCAGTACTTC.

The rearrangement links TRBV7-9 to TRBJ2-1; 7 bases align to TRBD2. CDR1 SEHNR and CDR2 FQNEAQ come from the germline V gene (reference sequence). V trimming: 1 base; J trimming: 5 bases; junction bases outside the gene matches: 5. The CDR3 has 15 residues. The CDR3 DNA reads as TGTGCCAGCAGCTTAGAGGCTAGCGGTAACAATGAGCAGTTCTTC. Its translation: CASSLEASGNNEQFF.

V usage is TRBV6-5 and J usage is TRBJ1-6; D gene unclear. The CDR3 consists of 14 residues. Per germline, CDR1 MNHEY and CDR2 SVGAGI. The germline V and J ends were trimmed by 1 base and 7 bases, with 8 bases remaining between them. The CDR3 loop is CASSYWGENSPLHF. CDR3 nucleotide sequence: TGTGCCAGCAGTTACTGGGGAGAGAATTCACCCCTCCACTTT.

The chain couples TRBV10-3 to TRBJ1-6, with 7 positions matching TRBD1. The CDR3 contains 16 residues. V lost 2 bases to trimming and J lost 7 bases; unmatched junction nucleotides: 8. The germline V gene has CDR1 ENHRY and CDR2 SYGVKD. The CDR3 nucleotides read TGTGCCATCAGTGAGAATTCAGGGGGTTTGAATTCACCCCTCCACTTT. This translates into CAISENSGGLNSPLHF.

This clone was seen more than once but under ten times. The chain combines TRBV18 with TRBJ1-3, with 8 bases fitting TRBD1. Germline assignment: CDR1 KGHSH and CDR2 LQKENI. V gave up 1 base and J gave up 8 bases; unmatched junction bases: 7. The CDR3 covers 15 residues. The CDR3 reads CASSPQPQGADTIYF. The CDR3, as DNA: TGTGCCAGCTCACCACAACCCCAGGGGGCGGACACCATATATTTT.

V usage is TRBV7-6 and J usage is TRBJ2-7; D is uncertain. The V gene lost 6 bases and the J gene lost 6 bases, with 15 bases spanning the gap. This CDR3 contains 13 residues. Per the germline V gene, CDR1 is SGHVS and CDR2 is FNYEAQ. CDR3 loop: CASSPRFYVEQYF. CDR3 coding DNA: TGTGCCAGCAGTCCCCGATTCTACGTCGAGCAGTACTTC. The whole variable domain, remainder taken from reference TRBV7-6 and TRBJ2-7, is GAGVSQSPRYKVTKRGQDVALRCDPISGHVSLYWYRQALGQGPEFLTYFNYEAQQDKSGLPNDRFSAERPEGSISTLTIQRTEQRDSAMYRCASSPRFYVEQYFGPGTRLTVT.

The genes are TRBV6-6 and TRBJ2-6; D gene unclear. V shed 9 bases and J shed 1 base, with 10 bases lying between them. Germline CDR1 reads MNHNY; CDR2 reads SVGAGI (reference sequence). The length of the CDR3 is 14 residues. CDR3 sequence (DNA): TGTGCCAGTGGTTCGAGTTCTGGGGCCAACGTCCTGACTTTC. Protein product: CASGSSSGANVLTF.

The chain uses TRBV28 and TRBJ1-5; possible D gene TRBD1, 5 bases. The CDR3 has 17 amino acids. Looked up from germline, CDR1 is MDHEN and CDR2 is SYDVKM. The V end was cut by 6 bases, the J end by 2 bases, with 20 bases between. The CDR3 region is CASRGNSWRQRNQPQHF. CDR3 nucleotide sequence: TGTGCCAGCAGAGGAAATTCTTGGAGACAGCGCAATCAGCCCCAGCATTTT.

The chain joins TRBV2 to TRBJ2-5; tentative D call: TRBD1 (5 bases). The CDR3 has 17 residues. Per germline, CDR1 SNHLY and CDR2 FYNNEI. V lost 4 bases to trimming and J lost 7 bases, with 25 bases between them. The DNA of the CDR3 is TGTGCCAGCAGTGCCGCCTCTGGGCAGGGAACACCCTGGACCCAGTACTTC. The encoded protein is CASSAASGQGTPWTQYF.

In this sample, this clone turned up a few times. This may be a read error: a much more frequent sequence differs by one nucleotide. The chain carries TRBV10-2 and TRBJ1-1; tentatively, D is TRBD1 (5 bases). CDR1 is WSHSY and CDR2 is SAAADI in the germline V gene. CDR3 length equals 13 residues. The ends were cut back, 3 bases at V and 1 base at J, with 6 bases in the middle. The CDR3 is CASSDRENTEAFF. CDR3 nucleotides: TGCGCCAGCAGTGACAGGGAGAACACTGAAGCTTTCTTT.

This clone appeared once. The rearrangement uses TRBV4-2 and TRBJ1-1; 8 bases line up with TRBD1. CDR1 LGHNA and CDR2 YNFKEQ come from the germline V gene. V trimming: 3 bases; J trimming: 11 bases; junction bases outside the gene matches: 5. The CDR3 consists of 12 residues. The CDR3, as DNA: TGTGCCAGCAGCCATGGACAGGGAAAGGCTTTCTTT. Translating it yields CASSHGQGKAFF.

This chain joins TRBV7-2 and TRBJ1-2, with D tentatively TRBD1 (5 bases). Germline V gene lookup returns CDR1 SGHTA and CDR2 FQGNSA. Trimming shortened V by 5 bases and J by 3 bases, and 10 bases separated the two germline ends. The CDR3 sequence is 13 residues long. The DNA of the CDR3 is TGTGCCAGCAGCATCCGGGGGGACTATGGCTACACCTTC. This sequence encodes CASSIRGDYGYTF.

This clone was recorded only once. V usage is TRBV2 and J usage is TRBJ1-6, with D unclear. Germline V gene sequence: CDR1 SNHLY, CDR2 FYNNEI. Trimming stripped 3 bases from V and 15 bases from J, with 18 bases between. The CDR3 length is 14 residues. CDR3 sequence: CASSEEGDTRHLHF. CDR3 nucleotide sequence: TGTGCCAGCAGTGAGGAGGGAGACACACGCCACCTCCACTTT. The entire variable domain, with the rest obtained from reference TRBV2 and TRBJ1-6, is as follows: EPEVTQTPSHQVTQMGQEVILRCVPISNHLYFYWYRQILGQKVEFLVSFYNNEISEKSEIFDDQFSVERPDGSNFTLKIRSTKLEDSAMYFCASSEEGDTRHLHFGNGTRLTVT.